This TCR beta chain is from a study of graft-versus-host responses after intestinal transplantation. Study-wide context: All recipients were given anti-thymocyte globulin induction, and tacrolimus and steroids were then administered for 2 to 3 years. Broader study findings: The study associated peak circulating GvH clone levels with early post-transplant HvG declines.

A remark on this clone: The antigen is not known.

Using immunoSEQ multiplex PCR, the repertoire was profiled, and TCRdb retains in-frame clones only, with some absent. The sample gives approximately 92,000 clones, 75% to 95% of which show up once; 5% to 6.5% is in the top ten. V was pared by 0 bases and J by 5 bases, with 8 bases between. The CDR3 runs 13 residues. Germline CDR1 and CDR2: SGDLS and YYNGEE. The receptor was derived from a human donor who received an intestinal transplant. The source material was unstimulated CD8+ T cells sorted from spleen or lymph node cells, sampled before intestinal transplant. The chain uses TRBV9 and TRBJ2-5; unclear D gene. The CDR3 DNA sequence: TGTGCCAGCAGCGTAGAGGCGGAGGAGACCCAGTACTTC. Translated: CASSVEAEETQYF.